The table lists the clone carrying this T cell receptor beta chain with a few counts. Germline values: CDR1 WSHSY, CDR2 SAAADI. The germline V and J ends were trimmed by 3 bases and 2 bases, with 4 bases remaining between them. This CDR3 comprises 12 residues. Study processing details: Amplification with reference gene primers provided the estimates of nucleated cell counts. Using immunoSEQ multiplex PCR, the repertoire was profiled, and TCRdb retains in-frame clones only, with some absent. V and J calls and clone size are given by that table; D and trimming were obtained from the DNA. The sample lists about 190,000 clones, roughly 89% seen once, with 0.62% in the top ten. This sample was taken from a study of blood T cell repertoires in COVID-19. Study-wide background: Acute and convalescent COVID-19 samples came from the United States, Italy and Spain. T cells, B-cell-depleted T cells, or PBMCs supplied cDNA or gDNA.

The TCR sequence derives from a man aged 50-59 years with acute or convalescent COVID-19. Sequencing was carried out using peripheral blood. This sequence joins TRBV10-2 and TRBJ2-5; D call uncertain. CDR3: CASSEQQETQYF. For the CDR3, the DNA is TGCGCCAGCAGTGAACAGCAAGAGACCCAGTACTTC.